A single sample gave rise to the 8 T cell receptor beta chains below, sequenced in a study of esophageal squamous cell carcinoma under preoperative chemotherapy. The sample's time point: after preoperative PTX-NDP chemotherapy. In TCRdb, the PCR reads were re-called with MiXCR into one record per CDR3 protein. Of approximately 19,000 distinct CDR3 sequences in the sample, around 42% were seen once. This sample was gathered from a patient given preoperative chemotherapy. Every receptor here comes from a human donor with esophageal squamous cell carcinoma. The donor label of this sample is uncertain.

On this clonotype itself: Germline is not matched at one junction end, which may reflect a read error. This chain joins TRBV11-3 and TRBJ2-5; D possibly corresponds to TRBD2 (7 bases). This CDR3 is 17 amino acids long. In germline, CDR1 is SGHNT, CDR2 YENEEA. This CDR3 reads CASSLFGGGRDQETQYF. DNA of the CDR3: TGTGCCAGCAGCTTATTTGGCGGGGGCCGTGACCAAGAGACGCAGTATTTC.

The chain has TRBV7-2 and TRBJ2-3; D not certain. Per germline, CDR1 SGHTA and CDR2 FQGNSA. CDR3 size: 12 residues. V shed 7 bases and J shed 6 bases, with 11 bases lying between them. In DNA, the CDR3 is TGTGCCAGCAATAATCCTTTGGATACGCAGTATTTT. It translates to CASNNPLDTQYF. Together with reference TRBV7-2 and TRBJ2-3, the CDR3 gives the full variable domain: GAGVSQSPSNKVTEKGKDVELRCDPISGHTALYWYRQSLGQGLEFLIYFQGNSAPDKSGLPSDRFSAERTGGSVSTLTIQRTQQEDSAVYLCASNNPLDTQYFGPGTRLTVL.

The chain combines TRBV6-4 with TRBJ2-1, with 11 bases matching TRBD2. The CDR3 is made up of 18 amino acids. Trimming removed 11 bases from V and 3 bases from J; junction bases left unmatched: 18. The V gene's germline CDR1 is MRHNA and CDR2 SNTAGT. In DNA form, the CDR3 reads TGTGCCTCCGGGGGCTCGGCTAGCGGGAGGCCAGACTACAATGAGCAGTTCTTC. Its protein product is CASGGSASGRPDYNEQFF.

This clonotype appeared many times. This chain links TRBV7-3 with TRBJ2-1, with a possible D match to TRBD1 (6 bases). The length of the CDR3 is 14 residues. Per the germline V gene, CDR1 is SGHTA and CDR2 is FQGTGA. Between the trimmed V and J ends, which lost 2 bases and 8 bases, there was a span of 13 bases. As DNA, the CDR3 is TGTGCCAGCAGCTTAGGGGGCACTGGCGATGAGCAGTTCTTC. It encodes CASSLGGTGDEQFF.

This clonotype occurred once. V gene TRBV7-2 combines with J gene TRBJ2-5; 7 positions match TRBD1. Germline V gene lookup returns CDR1 SGHTA and CDR2 FQGNSA. The ends lost 4 bases at V and 7 bases at J; junction bases unmatched: 12. The CDR3 runs 15 residues. CDR3: CASSSDPGGTGTQYF. The CDR3 DNA sequence: TGTGCCAGCAGCTCCGATCCAGGGGGTACGGGGACCCAGTACTTC.

The chain joins TRBV6-1 to TRBJ2-5; TRBD2 aligns across 13 bases. CDR3 length: 14 residues. CDR1 MNHNS and CDR2 SASEGT come from the germline V gene. The trim removed 8 bases at V and 0 bases at J, leaving 0 bases unmatched. CDR3 coding DNA: TGTGCCAGCGGACTAGCGGGAGACCAAGAGACCCAGTACTTC. Translated: CASGLAGDQETQYF.

Remarks on this clonotype: Compared with germline, one end of the junction differs, possibly owing to a read error. The V and J genes are TRBV7-8 and TRBJ2-4; D gene ambiguous. CDR1 and CDR2 (germline): SGHVS, FQNEAQ. The CDR3 runs to 15 residues. CDR3 residues: CGRVERLSAKNTQYF. The CDR3 DNA reads as TGTGGCCGCGTCGAGAGGCTGAGTGCCAAAAACACGCAGTACTTT.

The rearrangement links TRBV12-5 to TRBJ2-5, with D possibly matching TRBD1 (5 bases). The J call is doubtful: the DNA matches TRBJ2-7 better. The CDR3 totals 13 residues. CDR1 is LGHNT and CDR2 is FRNRAP in the germline V gene. CDR3 coding DNA: TGTGCTAGTGGTTTGGCCGACAGCTACGAGCAGTACTTC. Translation gives CASGLADSYEQYF.